There are many counts of the clone carrying this T cell receptor beta chain. With iRepertoire HTBI primers and Arm-PCR of CDR3 regions, TCR beta libraries were built. TCRdb fed the multiplex PCR reads into MiXCR, producing one record per CDR3 protein. The table includes about 420,000 distinct CDR3 sequences, approximately 16% detected once. Time point described: newly diagnosed GD, antithyroid drugs for less than 3 months. PBMC-extracted RNA yielded the TCR library. Germline V lookup: CDR1 MNHNS, CDR2 SASEGT. The CDR3 loop spans 12 amino acids. V lost 9 bases and J lost 0, with 8 bases in between. These data are taken from a study of regulatory T cells in long-lasting Graves disease. This sample also belongs to another study, concerning T cells in Graves' hyperthyroidism and ophthalmopathy.

The TCR sequence derives from a young woman with Graves disease. The chain couples TRBV6-1 to TRBJ2-5; D uncertain. The sequences come from peripheral blood mononuclear cells (PBMCs), collected at new diagnosis, from a patient treated with antithyroid drugs. The CDR3 region is CASSRHQETQYF. The CDR3 coding sequence is TGTGCCAGTTCAAGGCACCAAGAGACCCAGTACTTC.